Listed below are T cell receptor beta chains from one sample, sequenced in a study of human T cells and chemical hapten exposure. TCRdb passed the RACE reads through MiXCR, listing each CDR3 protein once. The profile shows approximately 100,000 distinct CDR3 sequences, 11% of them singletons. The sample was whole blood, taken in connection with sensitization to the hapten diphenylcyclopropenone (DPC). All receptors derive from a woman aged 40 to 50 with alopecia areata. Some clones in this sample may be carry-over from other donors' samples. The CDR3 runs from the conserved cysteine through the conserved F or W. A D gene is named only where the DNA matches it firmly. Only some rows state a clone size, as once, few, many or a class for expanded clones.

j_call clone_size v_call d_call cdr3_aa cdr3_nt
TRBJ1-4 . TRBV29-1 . CSVEDTEGEKLFF TGCAGCGTTGAAGACACAGAGGGTGAAAAACTGTTTTTT
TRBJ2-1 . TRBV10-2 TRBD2 CASSVSGRAVNEQFF TGCGCCAGCAGTGTTAGCGGGAGGGCCGTCAATGAGCAGTTCTTC
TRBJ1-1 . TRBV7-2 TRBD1 CASSLGTGWAEALF TGTGCCAGCAGCTTGGGGACAGGGTGGGCTGAAGCTCTCTTT
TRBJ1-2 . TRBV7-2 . CASSLRGPLDGYTF TGTGCCAGCAGCTTACGGGGGCCTCTTGACGGCTACACCTTC
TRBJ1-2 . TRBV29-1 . CSVVQLWGYTF TGCAGCGTTGTGCAGTTATGGGGCTACACCTTC
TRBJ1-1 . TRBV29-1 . CSAEKDRNTEAFF TGCAGCGCGGAAAAGGACAGAAACACTGAAGCTTTCTTT
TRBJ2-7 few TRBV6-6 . CASSPGVEQYF TGTGCCAGCAGCCCTGGGGTCGAGCAGTACTTC
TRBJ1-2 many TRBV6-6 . CASFGEGGSGYTF TGTGCCAGCTTTGGAGAGGGGGGCTCTGGCTACACCTTC
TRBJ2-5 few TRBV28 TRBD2 CASASSGPPQETQYF TGTGCCAGCGCCTCTAGCGGCCCCCCCCAAGAGACCCAGTACTTC
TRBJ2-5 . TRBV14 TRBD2 CASSQDASGRGETQYF TGTGCCAGCAGCCAAGATGCTAGCGGGAGAGGCGAGACCCAGTACTTC
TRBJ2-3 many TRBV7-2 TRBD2 CASSPLPAGGTDTQYF TGTGCCAGCAGCCCACTTCCAGCGGGAGGGACAGATACGCAGTATTTT
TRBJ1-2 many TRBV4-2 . CASSQPADSIYGYTF TGTGCCAGCAGCCAACCTGCGGACAGCATCTATGGCTACACCTTC